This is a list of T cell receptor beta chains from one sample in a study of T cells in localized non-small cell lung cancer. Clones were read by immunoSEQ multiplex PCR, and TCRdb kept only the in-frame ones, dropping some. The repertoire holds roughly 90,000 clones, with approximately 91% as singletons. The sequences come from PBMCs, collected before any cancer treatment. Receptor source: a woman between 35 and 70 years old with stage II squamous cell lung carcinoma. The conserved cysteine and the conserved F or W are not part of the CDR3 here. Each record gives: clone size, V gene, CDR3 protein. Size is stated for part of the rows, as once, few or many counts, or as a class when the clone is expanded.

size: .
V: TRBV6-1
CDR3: ASRIQGSNQPQH

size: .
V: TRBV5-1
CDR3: ASSTGQGTYNEQF

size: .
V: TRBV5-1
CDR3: ASSLDGHGTGTDTQY

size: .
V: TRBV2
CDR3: ASTGRQGGAEAF

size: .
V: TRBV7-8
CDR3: ASSLRSRVRGNTIY

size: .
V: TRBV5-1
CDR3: ASSLDDNSPLH

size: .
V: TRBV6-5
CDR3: ASSPSGGVYNEQF

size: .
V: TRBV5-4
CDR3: ASSLDPVIPGQAGYT

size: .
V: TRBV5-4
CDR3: ASSSPQETQY

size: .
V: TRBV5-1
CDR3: ASRTPSTGGPEDADTQY

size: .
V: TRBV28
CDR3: ATLRRGRTGELF

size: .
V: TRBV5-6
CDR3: ASSLSVAGGPGQADTQY

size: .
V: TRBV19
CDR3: ASNPRPFSGYT

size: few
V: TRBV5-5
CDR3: ASRTQGALRTEAF

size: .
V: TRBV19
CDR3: ASSPGPGLAGGFGELF

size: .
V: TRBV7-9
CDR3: ASSRSSGGYEQY

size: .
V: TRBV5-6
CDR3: ASSLGTTGYGYT

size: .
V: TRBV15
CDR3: ATSRGKWQQETQY

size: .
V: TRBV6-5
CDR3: ASNPGQGGNEQF

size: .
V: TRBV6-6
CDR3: ASSPLALYQETQY

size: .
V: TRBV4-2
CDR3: ASSPFWTSGGAEGYTQY

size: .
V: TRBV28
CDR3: ASSPGLPPGEQF

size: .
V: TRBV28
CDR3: ASSLSAPWNEQY

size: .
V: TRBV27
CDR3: ASSPQIGGTGELF

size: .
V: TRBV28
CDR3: ASSLVAGANVLT

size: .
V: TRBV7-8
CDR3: ASSTRGRNQPQH

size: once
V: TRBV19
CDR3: ATTGFREKLF

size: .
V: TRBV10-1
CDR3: ASSTGTGTEAF

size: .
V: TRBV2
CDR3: ASSEGQFQPQH

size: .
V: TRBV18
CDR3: ASSPSGGQNNQPQH

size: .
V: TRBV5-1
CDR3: ASTKTGTNKETQY

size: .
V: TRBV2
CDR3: ASKTGEGVTEAF

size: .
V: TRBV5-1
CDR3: ASSLILGKGQETQY

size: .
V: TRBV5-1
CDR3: ASSLASISLRGEQF

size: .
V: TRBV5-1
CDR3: ASSLAGDRHGYT

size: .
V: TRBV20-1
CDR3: SPGQVYEQY

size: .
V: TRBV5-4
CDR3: ASRYTGNTEAF

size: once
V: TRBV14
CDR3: ASSNQGYSSPLH

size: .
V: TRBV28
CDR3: ASSFQGRDGYT

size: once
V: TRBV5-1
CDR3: ASSLGVTNTGELF

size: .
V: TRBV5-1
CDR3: ASSRTGLQETQY

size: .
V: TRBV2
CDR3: ASGRDSLYEQY

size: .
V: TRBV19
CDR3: ASRPAQTADEQY

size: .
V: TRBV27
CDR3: ASSFGTNYGYT

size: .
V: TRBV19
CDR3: ASSGRFTNEKLF

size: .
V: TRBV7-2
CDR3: ASSFRPLATGSSSYGYT

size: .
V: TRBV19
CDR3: ASSLNLALDTQY

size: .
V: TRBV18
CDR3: ASSSTGNTEAF

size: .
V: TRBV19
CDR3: ASSPDRASNYGYT

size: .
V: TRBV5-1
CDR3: ASSNGVATNYGYT

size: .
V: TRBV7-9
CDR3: ASSFMGTGDEKLF

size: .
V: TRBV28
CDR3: ASSRGGYSNQPQH

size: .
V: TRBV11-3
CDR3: ASSLSRGEETQY

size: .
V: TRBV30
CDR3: AWRGQGEKLF

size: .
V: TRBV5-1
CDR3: ASSYPGNEQF

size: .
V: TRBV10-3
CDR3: AISGGLAGVGYNEQF

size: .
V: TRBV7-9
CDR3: ASSSDRGPTSRYGYT

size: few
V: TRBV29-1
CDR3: SVTEGGDTEAF

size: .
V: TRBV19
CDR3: ASSLQGAVDEQY

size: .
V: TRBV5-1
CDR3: ASSSRDRGVDSGNTIY